This T cell receptor (beta chain) was sequenced in a study of T cells after yellow fever vaccination. This clonotype showed up just a few times. MiXCR, run by TCRdb on the 5' RACE reads, gives a single entry per CDR3 protein. The table has roughly 150,000 distinct CDR3 sequences, around 7.2% seen once. This clonotype was sampled from a young man who received the YFV17D yellow fever vaccine. This material consisted of CD4+ T cells sorted from PBMCs, taken less than 6 days after the first yellow fever vaccination.

CDR3 protein: CASDPKGPYNEQFF. The CDR3, as DNA: TGTGCCTCGGACCCGAAGGGTCCCTACAATGAGCAGTTCTTC. This chain uses TRBV6-1 with TRBJ2-1; D call uncertain. Trimming removed 11 bases from V and 2 bases from J, with 16 bases in between. From germline, CDR1 is MNHNS and CDR2 SASEGT. The CDR3 runs to 14 residues.